Listed below are T cell receptor beta chains from one sample, sequenced in a study of T cells in Graves' hyperthyroidism and ophthalmopathy. TCRdb redid the calling of the multiplex PCR reads with MiXCR, one entry per CDR3 protein. The sample holds around 450,000 distinct CDR3 sequences, about 15% seen once. Sequencing used blood. The receptors were sampled from a woman between 18 and 30 years old with Graves' hyperthyroidism. CDR3s include the opening cysteine and the closing phenylalanine or tryptophan. D genes are given only for firm matches. For some rows the clone size is stated as once, few or many, or as a class when expanded; others skip it.

many	TRBD1	TRBV18	TRBJ1-2	CASSPTGTGGEGGYTF	TGTGCCAGCTCACCAACCGGGACAGGGGGCGAGGGCGGCTACACCTTC
many	.	TRBV6-1	TRBJ2-5	CASSRDLSQETQYF	TGTGCCAGCAGTCGAGACCTATCCCAAGAGACCCAGTACTTC
.	.	TRBV6-1	TRBJ1-5	CASKQQGRNQPQHF	TGTGCCAGCAAGCAACAGGGTAGGAATCAGCCCCAGCATTTT
many	.	TRBV5-1	TRBJ1-2	CASSSDPEGYGYTF	TGCGCCAGCAGCTCGGATCCGGAGGGCTATGGCTACACCTTC
.	TRBD2	TRBV2	TRBJ2-3	CASWRGGGTDTQYF	TGTGCCAGCTGGCGGGGGGGGGGCACAGATACGCAGTATTTT
few	TRBD1	TRBV6-1	TRBJ2-3	CASSPDRGPLPFSDTQYF	TGTGCCAGCAGTCCGGACAGGGGGCCCCTACCCTTTTCAGATACGCAGTATTTT
many	.	TRBV12-3/TRBV12-4	TRBJ2-7	CASAKLTPYEQYF	TGTGCCAGCGCCAAACTGACTCCCTACGAGCAGTACTTC
.	.	TRBV6-1	TRBJ2-3	CASSIVERARDTQYF	TGTGCCAGCAGTATCGTGGAAAGGGCCCGCGATACGCAGTATTTT
many	.	TRBV2	TRBJ2-1	CASTPEGYNEQFF	TGTGCCAGCACCCCAGAGGGTTACAATGAGCAGTTCTTC
many	TRBD2	TRBV27	TRBJ2-7	CASSPLAGVAYEQYF	TGTGCCAGCAGCCCTCTGGCGGGGGTGGCCTACGAGCAGTACTTC
many	.	TRBV30	TRBJ2-4	CAWSRREGAKNIQYF	TGTGCCTGGAGCCGTCGTGAGGGAGCCAAAAACATTCAGTACTTC
few	TRBD1	TRBV12-5	TRBJ2-1	CASGTRLPQGSHLNNEQFF	TGTGCTAGTGGTACCAGACTCCCACAGGGGTCCCACCTAAACAATGAGCAGTTCTTC
many	.	TRBV19	TRBJ2-2	CASSMGGTGELFF	TGTGCCAGTAGTATGGGGGGCACCGGGGAGCTGTTTTTT
many	.	TRBV27	TRBJ1-2	CASSSYDRTGGYTF	TGTGCCAGCAGTTCCTACGACAGGACTGGTGGCTACACCTTC
many	TRBD1	TRBV27	TRBJ2-5	CASRRQGAEEETQYF	TGTGCCAGCAGACGACAGGGGGCTGAGGAAGAGACCCAGTACTTC
.	TRBD2	TRBV3-1	TRBJ2-5	CASSHAGTSGRETQYF	TGTGCCAGCAGCCATGCCGGGACTAGCGGGAGAGAGACCCAGTACTTC
many	.	TRBV12-3/TRBV12-4	TRBJ2-3	CASSSPGLGTDTQYF	TGTGCCAGCAGTTCCCCAGGCTTAGGCACAGATACGCAGTATTTT
few	TRBD1	TRBV30	TRBJ1-6	CAWSGQYNSPLHF	TGTGCCTGGTCGGGACAGTATAATTCACCCCTCCACTTT
many	.	TRBV7-9	TRBJ2-4	CASSSPSVIAKNIQYF	TGTGCCAGCAGCTCTCCGTCCGTAATAGCCAAAAACATTCAGTACTTC
many	TRBD2	TRBV20-1	TRBJ2-1	CSASRPSGGANEQFF	TGCAGTGCCAGCAGGCCTAGCGGGGGGGCAAATGAGCAGTTCTTC
many	.	TRBV28	TRBJ2-2	CASSEGSVGGTNTGELFF	TGTGCCAGCAGCGAGGGGTCGGTGGGCGGTACGAACACCGGGGAGCTGTTTTTT
many	.	TRBV12-3/TRBV12-4	TRBJ2-3	CASRPRAFTDTQYF	TGTGCCAGCAGGCCTCGGGCCTTCACAGATACGCAGTATTTT
many	TRBD1	TRBV5-1	TRBJ2-2	CASSLRTGGTGELFF	TGCGCCAGCAGCTTGCGGACAGGGGGCACCGGGGAGCTGTTTTTT
.	.	TRBV24-1	TRBJ2-5	CATSDFVGQGVETQYF	TGTGCCACCAGTGATTTTGTCGGTCAGGGTGTGGAGACCCAGTACTTC
many	.	TRBV5-1	TRBJ2-7	CASSVAGPGAYEQYF	TGCGCCAGCAGCGTTGCAGGGCCGGGGGCCTACGAGCAGTACTTC
many	TRBD2	TRBV11-2	TRBJ2-2	CASSKGRESGGELFF	TGTGCCAGCAGCAAGGGGCGGGAGTCCGGCGGGGAGCTGTTTTTT
many	.	TRBV5-1	TRBJ2-7	CASKNQDGHEQYF	TGCGCCAGCAAGAATCAGGATGGACACGAGCAGTACTTC
.	TRBD2	TRBV10-3	TRBJ2-1	CAVKLTSGGENEQFF	TGTGCCGTCAAACTGACTAGCGGGGGGGAGAATGAGCAGTTCTTC
many	.	TRBV7-2	TRBJ2-7	CASSLAGYGYEQYF	TGTGCCAGCAGCTTAGCAGGGTACGGCTACGAGCAGTACTTC
many	TRBD2	TRBV5-1	TRBJ2-1	CASSIAGGPDEQFF	TGCGCCAGCAGTATAGCGGGGGGCCCGGATGAGCAGTTCTTC
few	.	TRBV5-8	TRBJ1-3	CASSSGHLGNAIYF	TGTGCCAGCAGCTCGGGACACCTTGGAAACGCCATATATTTT
many	.	TRBV5-6	TRBJ2-5	CASSLGSNSGQETQYF	TGTGCCAGCAGCTTGGGCTCCAACAGCGGCCAAGAGACCCAGTACTTC
.	TRBD1	TRBV19	TRBJ1-4	CASSPTGQTNEKLFF	TGTGCCAGTAGTCCCACGGGACAGACTAATGAAAAACTGTTTTTT
many	TRBD1	TRBV7-6	TRBJ1-2	CASSLGGTGSGYTF	TGTGCCAGCAGCTTAGGGGGGACAGGATCCGGCTACACCTTC
many	.	TRBV5-6	TRBJ1-5	CASSLGPSTLPQPQHF	TGTGCCAGCAGCTTGGGCCCTTCTACCCTTCCTCAGCCCCAGCATTTT
many	.	TRBV27	TRBJ2-7	CASSILPPTPQGYEQYF	TGTGCCAGCAGTATCCTCCCACCGACACCCCAGGGCTACGAGCAGTACTTC
many	TRBD1	TRBV11-3	TRBJ1-1	CASRTPGGTEAFF	TGTGCCAGCAGGACCCCAGGGGGCACTGAAGCTTTCTTT
many	.	TRBV13	TRBJ1-1	CASSAQLGTEAFF	TGTGCCAGCAGCGCGCAGCTGGGCACTGAAGCTTTCTTT
many	TRBD2	TRBV6-1	TRBJ2-7	CASTLFSGAPYEQYF	TGTGCCAGCACCCTCTTCAGCGGGGCCCCCTACGAGCAGTACTTC
many	.	TRBV5-8	TRBJ1-5	CASSLRQRWGHQPQHF	TGTGCCAGCAGCTTAAGGCAAAGATGGGGGCATCAGCCCCAGCATTTT
few	.	TRBV3-1	TRBJ2-7	CASSSRAAYEQYF	TGTGCCAGCAGCTCTCGGGCAGCCTACGAGCAGTACTTC
once	.	TRBV20-1	TRBJ1-4	CSAKGPFSEKLFF	TGCAGTGCGAAGGGCCCCTTTAGTGAAAAACTGTTTTTT
.	TRBD2	TRBV11-3	TRBJ2-1	CASSLIGGSSYNEQFF	TGTGCCAGCAGCTTAATAGGCGGGAGCTCCTACAATGAGCAGTTCTTC
.	TRBD2	TRBV11-1	TRBJ2-2	CASSLWAGGSGELFF	TGTGCCAGCAGCCTATGGGCGGGAGGGTCCGGGGAGCTGTTTTTT
many	.	TRBV6-1	TRBJ1-2	CASRRGPLPSYGYTF	TGTGCCAGCAGACGGGGGCCCTTACCCTCCTATGGCTACACCTTC
once	.	TRBV25-1	TRBJ1-6	CASSGQTGPLYNSPPHF	TGTGCCAGCAGTGGCCAGACGGGACCCCTCTATAATTCACCCCCCCACTTT
.	TRBD2	TRBV7-9	TRBJ2-7	CASSSPLALAGPLTYEQYF	TGTGCCAGCAGCTCCCCCCTCGCATTAGCGGGACCCTTGACCTACGAGCAGTACTTC
many	.	TRBV27	TRBJ1-4	CASAPGATNEKLFF	TGTGCCAGCGCCCCGGGAGCAACTAATGAAAAACTGTTTTTT